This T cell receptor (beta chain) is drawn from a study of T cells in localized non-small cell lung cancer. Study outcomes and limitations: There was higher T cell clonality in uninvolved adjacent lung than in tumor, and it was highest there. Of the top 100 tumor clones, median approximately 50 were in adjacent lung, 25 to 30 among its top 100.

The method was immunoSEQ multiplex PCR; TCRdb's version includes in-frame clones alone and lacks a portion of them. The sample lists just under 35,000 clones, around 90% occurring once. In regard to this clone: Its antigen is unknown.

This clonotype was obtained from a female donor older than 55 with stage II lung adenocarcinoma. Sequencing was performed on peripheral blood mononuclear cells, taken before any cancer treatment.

This CDR3 reads CAISEEDRGNYGYTF. CDR3 sequence (DNA): TGTGCCATCAGTGAGGAGGACAGGGGTAACTATGGCTACACCTTC. V and J are TRBV10-3 and TRBJ1-2; TRBD1 matches at 9 bases. Germline CDR1 and CDR2: ENHRY and SYGVKD. The CDR3 length is 15 residues. J gave up 1 base and V 2 bases, and 2 bases lay outside the gene matches.